Below, 28 T cell receptor beta chains from the same sample are listed, as sequenced in a study of T cells in Graves' hyperthyroidism and ophthalmopathy. RNA transcripts served as the template for amplifying TCR beta CDR3 regions. The study used the HTBI primer set for a first-round RT-PCR of the TCR CDR3. Via MiXCR, TCRdb re-called the multiplex PCR reads, giving one row per CDR3 protein. Of 530,000 or so distinct CDR3 sequences listed, roughly 24% are singletons. The material sequenced was blood. These receptors were taken from a young woman with Graves' ophthalmopathy.

This clonotype was recorded a few times. This sequence joins TRBV20-1 and TRBJ2-6; TRBD1 is a possible D gene (6 bases). This CDR3 spans 16 amino acids. V was shortened by 2 bases and J by 1 base, with 12 bases between the two germline ends. Germline V lookup: CDR1 DFQATT, CDR2 SNEGSKA (reference sequence). CDR3 sequence reads: CSARPGQRSGANVLTF. Written as DNA, the CDR3 is TGCAGTGCTAGACCGGGACAAAGATCTGGGGCCAACGTCCTGACTTTC.

This clonotype was counted many times. The chain links TRBV7-8 to TRBJ2-7; TRBD1 agrees at 9 bases. Trimming cost V 0 bases and J 5 bases; bases outside gene matches: 5. Germline CDR1 reads SGHVS; CDR2 reads FQNEAQ. The CDR3 contains 15 residues. CDR3 in amino acids: CASSLAGQGYDEQYF. CDR3 coding DNA: TGTGCCAGCAGCTTAGCGGGACAGGGATACGACGAGCAGTACTTC.

This clonotype was observed many times. V gene TRBV20-1 combines with J gene TRBJ1-2, with 7 positions matching TRBD1. Trimming cost V 3 bases and J 8 bases; bases outside gene matches: 9. The CDR3 runs to 13 residues. Germline CDR1 and CDR2: DFQATT and SNEGSKA (reference sequence). Here the CDR3 reads CSARPPYRGGYTF. The DNA for the CDR3 is TGCAGTGCTAGGCCACCCTACAGGGGCGGCTACACCTTC.

In its sample, this clonotype was seen many times. V is TRBV24-1 and J is TRBJ2-5; possibly TRBD2 for D (7 bases). The V end lost 3 bases, the J end lost 5 bases, and 15 bases lay between the germline ends. This CDR3 is 15 amino acids long. Germline V gene data show CDR1 as KGHDR and CDR2 as SFDVKD. CDR3: CATSDPAGAWETQYF. The CDR3 nucleotides read TGTGCCACCAGTGATCCGGCGGGGGCATGGGAGACCCAGTACTTC.

This clonotype was counted ten times or more. V is TRBV19 and J is TRBJ1-5, with D maybe TRBD1 (6 bases). The CDR3 contains 14 residues. CDR1 is LNHDA, CDR2 SQIVND, per germline (reference sequence). V was pared by 6 bases and J by 2 bases, with 11 bases between. CDR3 DNA: TGTGCCAGTAGGAAGGACAGTGGCAATCAGCCCCAGCATTTT. Translation gives CASRKDSGNQPQHF.

In this sample, this clonotype turned up many times. The V gene is TRBV12-3 or TRBV12-4, the J gene TRBJ2-2; D is perhaps TRBD1 or TRBD2 (5 bases each). The V and J ends lost 4 bases and 0 bases respectively, with 12 bases between them. The CDR3 covers 16 residues. CDR3 loop: CASSSGPRANTGELFF. DNA for the CDR3: TGTGCCAGCAGTTCGGGGCCCAGGGCGAACACCGGGGAGCTGTTTTTT.

This clonotype was recorded a few times. The chain combines TRBV19 with TRBJ1-5, with 8 bases that match TRBD1. V lost 4 bases, J lost 3 bases, and 5 bases stayed unmatched. The CDR3 has 15 amino acids. CDR1 and CDR2 from the germline V gene are LNHDA and SQIVND (reference sequence). The CDR3: CASSTQGGINQPQHF. CDR3 bases: TGTGCCAGTAGTACACAGGGGGGGATCAATCAGCCCCAGCATTTT.

J is TRBJ1-3 and V is TRBV7-2, with D tentatively TRBD1 (5 bases). The CDR3 contains 14 residues. Germline V gene lookup returns CDR1 SGHTA and CDR2 FQGNSA. Trimming removed 5 bases at V and 4 bases at J, with 12 bases between. The CDR3 spells CASSLAQAGNTIYF. CDR3 in DNA: TGTGCCAGCAGCCTGGCACAGGCGGGAAACACCATATATTTT. Together with reference TRBV7-2 and TRBJ1-3, the CDR3 gives the full variable domain: GAGVSQSPSNKVTEKGKDVELRCDPISGHTALYWYRQSLGQGLEFLIYFQGNSAPDKSGLPSDRFSAERTGGSVSTLTIQRTQQEDSAVYLCASSLAQAGNTIYFGEGSWLTVV.

This clonotype was observed a handful of times. The V call is TRBV28, the J call TRBJ1-2, with 7 bases identical to TRBD1. V lost 5 bases and J lost 0; bases outside the gene matches: 9. CDR1 and CDR2 from the germline V gene are MDHEN and SYDVKM. CDR3 length: 16 residues. The CDR3 sequence is CASSIYRDRSNYGYTF. CDR3 nucleotides: TGTGCCAGCAGTATTTATCGGGACAGATCTAACTATGGCTACACCTTC.

This chain connects TRBV12-3 or TRBV12-4 to TRBJ1-1; TRBD1 is a possible D gene (5 bases). V was clipped by 1 base and J by 7 bases, with 16 bases between them. The CDR3 extends over 15 amino acids. The CDR3 DNA reads as TGTGCCAGCAGTTTAGTTACCTGGGGGGGAGGTGAAGCTTTCTTT. Translating gives CASSLVTWGGGEAFF.

The V and J genes are TRBV10-3 and TRBJ2-5; 14 nucleotides align to TRBD2. The CDR3 totals 15 residues. Germline loops: CDR1 ENHRY, CDR2 SYGVKD. With 6 bases clipped from V and 5 bases from J, the junction kept 5 bases outside the gene matches. CDR3 region: CAISARTSGGETQYF. The CDR3 nucleotides are TGTGCCATCAGCGCCCGGACTAGCGGGGGGGAGACCCAGTACTTC.

This clonotype was seen repeatedly, ten times or more. The chain is built from TRBV6-4 and TRBJ1-2; the match to TRBD1 covers 9 bases. CDR1 MRHNA and CDR2 SNTAGT come from the germline V gene. V trimming: 3 bases; J trimming: 8 bases; junction bases outside the gene matches: 4. The CDR3 spans 13 residues. The CDR3 region has the DNA TGTGCCAGCAGTGAGGGGACAGGGATCGGCTACACCTTC. Translating gives CASSEGTGIGYTF.

The chain has TRBV6-2 or TRBV6-3 and TRBJ2-7; TRBD2 is a possible D gene (6 bases). The CDR3 totals 14 residues. Germline V gene sequence: CDR1 MNHEY, CDR2 SVGEGT. The V end lost 0 bases, the J end lost 3 bases, and 9 bases lay between the germline ends. CDR3 sequence reads: CASSYSGDFYEQYF. CDR3 bases: TGTGCCAGCAGTTACTCTGGGGACTTCTACGAGCAGTACTTC.

This clonotype was seen many times. This chain joins TRBV7-2 and TRBJ1-2; D is unclear. This CDR3 region has 16 residues. The V end was cut by 0 bases, the J end by 1 base, with 12 bases between. Germline V gene sequence: CDR1 SGHTA, CDR2 FQGNSA. Here the CDR3 DNA reads TGTGCCAGCAGCTTAGCGTCTGGAACAGTTAACTATGGCTACACCTTC. Translating gives CASSLASGTVNYGYTF. The entire variable domain, with the rest obtained from reference TRBV7-2 and TRBJ1-2, is as follows: GAGVSQSPSNKVTEKGKDVELRCDPISGHTALYWYRQSLGQGLEFLIYFQGNSAPDKSGLPSDRFSAERTGGSVSTLTIQRTQQEDSAVYLCASSLASGTVNYGYTFGSGTRLTVV.

This clonotype was seen ten or more times. CDR3 in amino acids: CASSQDFWVRVTEAFF. CDR3 bases: TGTGCCAGCAGCCAAGATTTTTGGGTAAGGGTCACTGAAGCTTTCTTT. The chain carries TRBV14 and TRBJ1-1; no clear D. Germline CDR1 and CDR2: SGHDN and FVKESK. V lost 0 bases to trimming and J lost 4 bases, with 15 bases between them. The CDR3 extends over 16 amino acids. The full variable domain, completed using reference TRBV14 and TRBJ1-1, is EAGVTQFPSHSVIEKGQTVTLRCDPISGHDNLYWYRRVMGKEIKFLLHFVKESKQDESGMPNNRFLAERTGGTYSTLKVQPAELEDSGVYFCASSQDFWVRVTEAFFGQGTRLTVV.

This chain connects TRBV20-1 to TRBJ2-7; possibly TRBD1 or TRBD2 for D (5 bases each). The CDR3 consists of 15 residues. V was cut by 0 bases and J by 3 bases, with 15 bases left in between. Germline assignment: CDR1 DFQATT and CDR2 SNEGSKA (reference sequence). The chain's CDR3 is CSARDVGDHLYEQYF. CDR3 bases: TGCAGTGCTAGAGATGTTGGGGACCACCTCTACGAGCAGTACTTC.

The chain carries TRBV6-1 and TRBJ2-7; TRBD1 or TRBD2 may be the D gene (5 bases each). The V end lost 6 bases, the J end lost 4 bases, and 19 bases lay between the germline ends. The germline V gene has CDR1 MNHNS and CDR2 SASEGT. This CDR3 spans 15 amino acids. The CDR3 here is CASRPGGTKNYEQYF. The DNA for the CDR3 is TGTGCCAGCAGACCTGGTGGGACCAAGAATTACGAGCAGTACTTC.

This clonotype was found a few times. This rearrangement joins TRBV3-1 to TRBJ2-7, with 14 bases identical to TRBD2. CDR3 size: 17 residues. The germline V gene encodes CDR1 LGHDT and CDR2 YNNKEL (reference sequence). The J segment lost 2 bases and the V segment lost 4 bases, leaving 7 bases of the junction unmatched. CDR3 loop: CASSRGLAGVRPYEQYF. The CDR3 bases are TGTGCCAGCAGCCGGGGACTAGCGGGGGTACGACCCTACGAGCAGTACTTC.

This clonotype occurred many times. The chain links TRBV15 to TRBJ1-2; possible D gene TRBD1, 5 bases. Germline CDR1 and CDR2: LNHNV and YYDKDF (reference sequence). V was clipped by 5 bases and J by 6 bases, with 16 bases between them. This CDR3 comprises 14 residues. In DNA form, the CDR3 reads TGTGCCACCAGCGGTTTACAGGACTCCGATGGCTACACCTTC. Its translation is CATSGLQDSDGYTF.

Ten or more counts support this clonotype. The chain carries TRBV4-1 and TRBJ1-2; D unresolved. CDR3 size: 13 residues. Germline CDR1 reads MGHRA; CDR2 reads YSYEKL. With 3 bases removed from V and 1 base from J, the gap between germline ends came to 6 bases. The CDR3 DNA reads as TGCGCCAGCAGCCAGAGTATTAACTATGGCTACACCTTC. Residues: CASSQSINYGYTF.

Here the CDR3 DNA reads TGCAGCGTTGAAGCAGGGGGGATGGAGACCCAGTACTTC. Encoded protein: CSVEAGGMETQYF. V usage is TRBV29-1 and J usage is TRBJ2-5; the D gene is possibly TRBD1 (7 bases). This CDR3 is built from 13 residues. The germline V gene encodes CDR1 SQVTM and CDR2 ANQGSEA. V lost 1 base and J 5 bases, leaving 11 bases between the germline ends.

In this sample, this clonotype turned up many times. The V gene is TRBV20-1, the J gene TRBJ2-7; 9 bases fit TRBD2. Germline assignment: CDR1 DFQATT and CDR2 SNEGSKA (reference sequence). The CDR3 is made up of 15 amino acids. V lost 5 bases and J lost 3; bases outside the gene matches: 11. The CDR3 nucleotides are TGCAGTGCTCACCCCCATGTAGCGGGGGACTACGAGCAGTACTTC. Translation gives CSAHPHVAGDYEQYF.

This clonotype was picked up many times. The chain links TRBV10-2 to TRBJ2-5; 11 nucleotides align to TRBD2. The trim removed 6 bases at V and 7 bases at J, leaving 13 bases unmatched. Germline V gene sequence: CDR1 WSHSY, CDR2 SAAADI. The CDR3 has 16 amino acids. CDR3 nucleotides: TGCGCCAGCAGCTCTACTAGCGGGGGCCGGGAGGTGACCCAGTACTTC. Its protein is CASSSTSGGREVTQYF.

Details on this clonotype: Compared with germline, one end of the junction differs, possibly owing to a read error. The chain recombines TRBV12-3 or TRBV12-4 with TRBJ1-5; perhaps TRBD1 as D (5 bases). The CDR3 extends over 15 amino acids. The CDR3 region is CASSLSVSGVQPLHF. The CDR3 DNA follows: TGTGCCAGCAGTTTATCTGTGTCGGGGGTTCAGCCCCTGCATTTT.

This clonotype was seen only a few times. A single base separates this from a much larger clone, so it may be a read error. This chain joins TRBV12-3 or TRBV12-4 and TRBJ2-2, with D possibly being TRBD1 or TRBD2 (5 bases each). This CDR3 contains 15 residues. The CDR3 nucleotides read TGTGCCAGCCGCTATTTGACAAATGGGACCGGGGAGCTGTGTTTT. This translates into CASRYLTNGTGELCF.

This clonotype appeared many times. V is TRBV29-1 and J is TRBJ2-7; tentative D call: TRBD1 (6 bases). Trimming cost V 3 bases and J 3 bases, with 6 bases left between them. CDR1 and CDR2 from the germline V gene are SQVTM and ANQGSEA. This CDR3 region has 11 residues. CDR3 residues: CSVEGHYEQYF. The DNA of the CDR3 is TGCAGCGTTGAGGGACACTACGAGCAGTACTTC.

J is TRBJ1-1 and V is TRBV20-1; D ambiguous. Germline V gene lookup returns CDR1 DFQATT and CDR2 SNEGSKA (reference sequence). CDR3 length: 13 residues. Trimming shortened V by 4 bases and J by 0 bases, and 9 bases separated the two germline ends. The CDR3 coding sequence is TGCAGTGCTATGGGGTATGTGAACACTGAAGCTTTCTTT. Its protein product is CSAMGYVNTEAFF.

This clonotype has ten or more counts. This chain connects TRBV10-3 to TRBJ1-1; possible D gene TRBD1, 5 bases. Per germline, CDR1 ENHRY and CDR2 SYGVKD. This CDR3 is 14 amino acids long. V was pared by 8 bases and J by 4 bases, with 17 bases between. The CDR3 loop is CAIRGGDLRTEAFF. CDR3 sequence (DNA): TGTGCCATCCGGGGGGGGGATTTGCGCACTGAAGCTTTCTTT.